This T cell receptor delta chain was sequenced for a study of gamma-delta T cells after stem cell transplantation. TCRdb reanalysed the RT-PCR reads with CATT. The sample consists of about 2,200 delta-chain clones, approximately 3% of them appearing once. The germline gives CDR1 GEAIGNYY, CDR2 EKD. Trimming stripped 1 base from V and 7 bases from J, with 19 bases between. This CDR3 region has 18 residues. This clone is medium-sized. This sequence was found in a human donor. It is not recorded whose cells these are; they may come from a transplant donor. The sample taken for sequencing was gamma-delta T cells. This chain links TRDV2 with TRDJ3, with D maybe TRDD3 (5 bases). The CDR3 loop reads CACDTAGVGTLDTRQMFF. CDR3 DNA sequence: TGTGCCTGTGACACGGCCGGAGTGGGGACTTTAGACACCCGACAGATGTTTTTC.